This TCR beta chain was recovered during a study of radiotherapy plus CTLA-4 blockade in lung cancer. Germline CDR1 reads SGHVS; CDR2 reads FQNEAQ. This CDR3 has 16 amino acids. With 5 bases clipped from V and 0 bases from J, the junction kept 8 bases outside the gene matches. TCRdb keeps only in-frame clones here, not all; method: immunoSEQ multiplex PCR. The sample records about 49,000 clones, 88% being singletons. This receptor was taken from a human donor with non-small cell lung cancer whose response to radiotherapy plus ipilimumab could not be evaluated. V gene TRBV7-8 combines with J gene TRBJ1-1, with 8 bases aligning to TRBD1. Sequences were derived from peripheral blood, sampled from a patient treated with radiotherapy plus ipilimumab. CDR3 sequence: CASSRTQGAVNTEAFF. The CDR3 DNA follows: TGTGCCAGCAGCCGCACGCAGGGGGCCGTGAACACTGAAGCTTTCTTT.